This T cell receptor (beta chain) is from a study of technical replicates of blood from several donors. TCRdb's table, derived via immunoSEQ multiplex PCR, lists solely in-frame clones and lacks some. The sample gives tens of thousands of clones, roughly 96% of which show up once; approximately 0.24% is in the top ten. Only one count was recorded for this clone. CDR3 length: 19 residues. Trimming at V came to 2 bases and at J to 0 bases, leaving 10 bases not matched to a gene. Germline loops: CDR1 MGHRA, CDR2 YSYEKL. V usage is TRBV4-1 and J usage is TRBJ2-6; 7 bases agree with TRBD1. Material: T cells isolated from PBMCs. This clonotype originated in a human donor in good health. CDR3 amino acids: CASSQIATGSSSGANVLTF. The CDR3 nucleotides read TGCGCCAGCAGCCAAATAGCGACAGGGTCCAGCTCTGGGGCCAACGTCCTGACTTTC.